Included here is one TCR beta chain sequence, with context. Its target is unknown. This record belongs to a study of T cell repertoires in cytomegalovirus infection. Turning to the study itself: Carrying CMV and the relevant HLA type showed in public TCR beta signatures. Study-level findings and limits: Predominance within the ex vivo response was attributable to HLA-C-restricted CMV-specific TCR beta clonotypes.

Each CDR3 protein is one row after TCRdb ran MiXCR on the reads. The table lists approximately 910,000 distinct CDR3 sequences, approximately 32% of them singletons. CDR1 SGHTA and CDR2 FQGNSA come from the germline V gene. This CDR3 is built from 13 residues. The V end was cut by 8 bases, the J end by 0 bases, with 10 bases between. The TCR sequence derives from a human donor in good health (CMV status not recorded). Some clones in this sample may be carry-over from other donors' samples. V and J are TRBV7-2 and TRBJ2-5; D uncertain. This specimen was cultured CD8+ T cells from PBMCs, taken from culture after CMV antigen stimulation. DNA of the CDR3: TGTGCCAGCGGCTCACTGTACCAAGAGACCCAGTACTTC. The encoded protein is CASGSLYQETQYF.